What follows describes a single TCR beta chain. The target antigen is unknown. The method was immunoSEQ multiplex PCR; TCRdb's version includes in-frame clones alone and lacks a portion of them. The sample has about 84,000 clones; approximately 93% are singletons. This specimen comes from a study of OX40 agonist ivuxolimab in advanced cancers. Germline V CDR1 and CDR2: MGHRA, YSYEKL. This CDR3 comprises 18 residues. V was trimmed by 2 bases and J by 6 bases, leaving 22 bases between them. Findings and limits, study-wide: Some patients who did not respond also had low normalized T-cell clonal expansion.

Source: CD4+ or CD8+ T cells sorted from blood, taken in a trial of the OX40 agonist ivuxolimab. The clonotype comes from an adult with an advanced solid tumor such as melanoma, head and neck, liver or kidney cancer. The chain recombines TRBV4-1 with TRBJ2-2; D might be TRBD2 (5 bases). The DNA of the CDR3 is TGCGCCAGCAGCCAATTTTTTGCAGATGTAAAGGAGGCCGGGGAGCTGTTTTTT. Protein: CASSQFFADVKEAGELFF.